This T cell receptor beta chain was recovered during a study of PD-1 blockade in mismatch repair-deficient tumors. Study outcomes and limitations: Tumor-resident clones, often absent from pretreatment blood, expanded after pembrolizumab and then contracted.

Germline CDR1 SGHAT, CDR2 FQNNGV. V lost 5 bases, J lost 4 bases, and 11 bases stayed unmatched. The length of the CDR3 is 17 residues. Only in-frame clones appear in the TCRdb table, and some are missing; sequencing was by immunoSEQ multiplex PCR. The table has some 120,000 clones, more than 85% seen once. Every patient had mismatch repair deficiency by PCR or immunohistochemistry. The TCR-sequenced patients were a few responders to pembrolizumab. Notes on this clone: Its specificity is not known.

This receptor was obtained from an adult with mismatch repair-deficient cancer. Sequences were derived from peripheral blood, sampled 44 weeks after starting pembrolizumab. The genes are TRBV11-2 and TRBJ2-1; 10 nucleotides align to TRBD1. CDR3 DNA sequence: TGTGCCAGCAGCACTAGACAGGGGGCCATTTTTTACAATGAGCAGTTCTTC. Translated: CASSTRQGAIFYNEQFF.